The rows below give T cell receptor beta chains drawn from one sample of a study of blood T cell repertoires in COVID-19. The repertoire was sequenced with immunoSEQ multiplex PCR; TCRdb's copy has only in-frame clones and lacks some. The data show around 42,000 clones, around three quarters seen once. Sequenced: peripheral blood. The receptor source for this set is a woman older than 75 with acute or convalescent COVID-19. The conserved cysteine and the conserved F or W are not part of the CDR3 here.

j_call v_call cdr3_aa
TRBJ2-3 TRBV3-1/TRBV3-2 ASSPSGSLRDTQY
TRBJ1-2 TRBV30 AWAGAKGNGYT
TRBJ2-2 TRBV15 ATRSTGSAGTGELF
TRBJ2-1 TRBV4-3 ASSQDGTSPNEQF
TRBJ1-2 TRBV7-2 ASSLDPRWQYGYT
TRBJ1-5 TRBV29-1 SVQVTGINQPQH
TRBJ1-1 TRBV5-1 ASSLGVMNTEAF
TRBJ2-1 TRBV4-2 ASSQAWSPGGRAPSYNEQF
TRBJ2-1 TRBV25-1 ASSERSGREQF
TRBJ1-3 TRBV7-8 ASSSPSERL
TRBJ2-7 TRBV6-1 ASSDQGWYEQY
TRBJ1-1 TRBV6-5 ASRRPGQGITEAF
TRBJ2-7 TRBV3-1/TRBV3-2 ASSQVVSLAGVWNSYEQY
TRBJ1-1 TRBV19 AGHRTGATEAF
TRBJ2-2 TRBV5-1 ASSPGGAGGPNTGELF
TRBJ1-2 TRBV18 ASSPQGRVRGYT
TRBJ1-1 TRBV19 ASRGVRAEAF
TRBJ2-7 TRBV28 ASSFSLAGLSYEQY
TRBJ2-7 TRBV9 ASSAATGFYEQY
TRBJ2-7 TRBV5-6 ASSTTRDSRSYEQY
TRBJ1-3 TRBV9 ASSVGTGGTAGNTIY
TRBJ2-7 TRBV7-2 ASSLAGSARHNEQY
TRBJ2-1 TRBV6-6 ASSRLAGGSYNEQF
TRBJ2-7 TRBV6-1 ASSEGGTDYEQY
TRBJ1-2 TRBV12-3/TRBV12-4 ASSRRGAGGYT
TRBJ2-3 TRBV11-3 ASSFSGSTDTQY
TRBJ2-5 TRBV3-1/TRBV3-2 ASSQYQEETQY
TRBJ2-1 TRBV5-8 ASSLPVTGVPYNEQF
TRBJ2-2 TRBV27 ASSSTLRGGELF
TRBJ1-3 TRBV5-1 ASSSGSLSSGNTIY
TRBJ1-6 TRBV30 ASRGTNSPLH
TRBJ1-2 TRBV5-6 ASSLGDRVANYGYT
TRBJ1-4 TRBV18 ASSPGAANEKLF
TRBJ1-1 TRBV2 ASSARQANREAF
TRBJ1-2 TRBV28 ASRTGTGADGYT
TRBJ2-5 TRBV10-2 ASRTPRFGETQY
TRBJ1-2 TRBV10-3 AASRGGGYT
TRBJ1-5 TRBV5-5 ASSSEGNQPQH
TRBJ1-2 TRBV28 ASSSDRGNFGYT
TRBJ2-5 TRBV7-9 ASSLPTSGAVQETQY
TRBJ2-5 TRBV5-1 ASGNSGQETQY
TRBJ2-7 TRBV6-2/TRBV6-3 ASSYSASGRSFSYEQY
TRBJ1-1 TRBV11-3 ASSAQGWLNTEAF
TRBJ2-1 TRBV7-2 ASSLGREVAEF
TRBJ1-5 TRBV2 ASSEGGRTGPFGQSAPA
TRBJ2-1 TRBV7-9 ALSTEGGTSGSSYNEQF